This T cell receptor beta chain was profiled in a study of T cell responses to AZD1222 COVID-19 vaccine. The germline gives CDR1 MDHEN, CDR2 SYDVKM. The CDR3 is made up of 15 amino acids. V shed 5 bases and J 0 bases; nucleotides not matched to a gene: 3. Sequencing used immunoSEQ multiplex PCR; TCRdb keeps in-frame clones, though not all of them. Altogether some 170,000 clones are present, about 89% being singletons, with the ten largest covering 1.6%. A word on this clone: Its antigen is still unknown.

The study, taken as a whole, reports: Repertoire samples came only from after the peak T cell response. Spike-spanning, vaccine-associated CD4 TCRs were dominant at 160-218 and 743-854. Spike-specific TCR depth and breadth grew after two AZD1222 doses.

Sequenced here: peripheral blood, sampled on day 0 of AZD1222 vaccination. This sequence was found in an adult in good health. The chain combines TRBV28 with TRBJ1-4, with TRBD1 identical over 7 bases. CDR3 amino acids: CASSRQGATNEKLFF. The CDR3 coding sequence is TGTGCCAGCAGTCGACAGGGAGCAACTAATGAAAAACTGTTTTTT. The full variable domain, rest sourced from reference TRBV28 and TRBJ1-4, is DVKVTQSSRYLVKRTGEKVFLECVQDMDHENMFWYRQDPGLGLRLIYFSYDVKMKEKGDIPEGYSVSREKKERFSLILESASTNQTSMYLCASSRQGATNEKLFFGSGTQLSVL.